The 7 T cell receptor beta chains listed next were all sequenced from one sample in a study of shared clonotypes between healthy human individuals. Measured with immunoSEQ multiplex PCR; TCRdb has only the in-frame clones, and not every one. The sample lists 400,000 to 600,000 clones; about four fifths were seen once. Sequenced: PBMCs. Receptors originate from a woman between 40 and 55 years old in good health. Some clones in this sample may be carry-over from other donors' samples.

V is TRBV9 and J is TRBJ2-3; 11 nucleotides align to TRBD1. From germline, CDR1 is SGDLS and CDR2 YYNGEE. This CDR3 region has 15 residues. V shed 6 bases and J 5 bases; nucleotides not matched to a gene: 8. CDR3 residues: CASNPGQGAIDTQYF. The CDR3 nucleotides are TGTGCCAGCAACCCCGGACAGGGGGCGATAGATACGCAGTATTTT.

The chain links TRBV11-1 to TRBJ1-2, with 7 bases lining up with TRBD1. The junction had 6 bases not matched to a gene; V was cut back by 5 bases and J by 9 bases. CDR3 size: 12 residues. Germline loops: CDR1 SGHAT, CDR2 FQDESV (reference sequence). CDR3 DNA sequence: TGTGCCAGCAGCGTCGGACAGGCTAGCTACACCTTC. It yields the protein CASSVGQASYTF.

The chain carries TRBV11-2 and TRBJ2-7; no reliable D call. Germline-derived CDR1 and CDR2 are SGHAT and FQNNGV. The CDR3 covers 16 residues. Trimming took off 5 bases at V and 1 base at J, with 18 bases between the two ends. The CDR3 here is CASSPLAPYQSYEQYF. The CDR3 DNA sequence: TGTGCCAGCAGCCCTCTCGCCCCATACCAATCCTACGAGCAGTACTTC. Full variable domain (missing parts from reference TRBV11-2 and TRBJ2-7): EAGVAQSPRYKIIEKRQSVAFWCNPISGHATLYWYQQILGQGPKLLIQFQNNGVVDDSQLPKDRFSAERLKGVDSTLKIQPAKLEDSAVYLCASSPLAPYQSYEQYFGPGTRLTVT.

The chain carries TRBV30 and TRBJ2-5; D ambiguous. V was clipped by 0 bases and J by 1 base, with 12 bases between them. Germline V gene lookup returns CDR1 GTSNPN and CDR2 SVGIG (reference sequence). CDR3 length equals 15 residues. CDR3 sequence reads: CAWSVPAVGQETQYF. CDR3 nucleotide sequence: TGTGCCTGGAGTGTACCCGCCGTCGGCCAAGAGACCCAGTACTTC.

The chain uses TRBV6-4 and TRBJ1-1, with D tentatively TRBD1 (6 bases). V was trimmed by 2 bases and J by 4 bases, leaving 23 bases between them. This CDR3 spans 18 amino acids. Germline lookup yields CDR1 MRHNA and CDR2 SNTAGT. CDR3 protein: CASSDPGTPERRSTEAFF. CDR3 sequence (DNA): TGTGCCAGCAGTGACCCCGGGACACCGGAGCGTCGAAGCACTGAAGCTTTCTTT.

The sample holds a few counts of this clone. The rearrangement links TRBV9 to TRBJ1-3, with D unclear. The CDR3 runs to 13 residues. The V end was cut by 6 bases, the J end by 0 bases, with 7 bases between. Germline V lookup: CDR1 SGDLS, CDR2 YYNGEE. This CDR3 is CASTGNSGNTIYF. The CDR3 DNA is TGTGCCAGCACCGGGAACTCTGGAAACACCATATATTTT.

The chain couples TRBV19 to TRBJ2-7; 13 nucleotides line up with TRBD2. Germline V gene lookup returns CDR1 LNHDA and CDR2 SQIVND (reference sequence). Trimming cost V 5 bases and J 5 bases; bases outside gene matches: 6. This CDR3 is 15 amino acids long. The CDR3 DNA follows: TGTGCCAGTAGTGGGACTAGCGGGAATATCAACGAGCAGTACTTC. Translation: CASSGTSGNINEQYF.